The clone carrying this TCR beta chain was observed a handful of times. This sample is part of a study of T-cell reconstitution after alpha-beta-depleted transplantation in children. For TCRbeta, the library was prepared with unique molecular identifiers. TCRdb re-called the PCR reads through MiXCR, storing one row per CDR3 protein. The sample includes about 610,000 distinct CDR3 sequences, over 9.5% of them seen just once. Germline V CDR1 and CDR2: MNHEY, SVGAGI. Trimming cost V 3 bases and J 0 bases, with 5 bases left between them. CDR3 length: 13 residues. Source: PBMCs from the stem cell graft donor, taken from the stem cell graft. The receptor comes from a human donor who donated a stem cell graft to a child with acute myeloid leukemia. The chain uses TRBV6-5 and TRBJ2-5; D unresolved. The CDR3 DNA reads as TGTGCCAGCAGTTATGGGTACCAAGAGACCCAGTACTTC. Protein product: CASSYGYQETQYF.